This is a list of T cell receptor beta chains from one sample in a study of cytomegalovirus exposure and HLA in healthy donors. TCRdb's copy holds only in-frame clones and misses some; the assay was immunoSEQ multiplex PCR. The sample gives about 140,000 clones, about 80% of which show up once; roughly 1.9% is in the top ten. Sequenced material: PBMCs. All receptors come from a woman aged 40-49 years in good health and CMV-seronegative. Both conserved end residues are part of each CDR3. D genes are given only for firm matches. Clone size is given for some rows only: seen once, a few or many times, or a class if the clone is expanded.

>16|TRBJ2-7|TRBV18|-|TRBD1
CASSPSPGTGGYEQYF
TGTGCCAGCTCACCCAGTCCCGGGACAGGGGGGTACGAGCAGTACTTC
>15|TRBJ2-1|TRBV7-9|once|-
CASCWWNGGGGEQFF
TGTGCCAGCTGTTGGTGGAACGGAGGGGGGGGTGAGCAGTTCTTC
>18|TRBJ1-4|TRBV5-1|-|TRBD1
CASSLGQGIGTTNEKLFF
TGCGCCAGCAGCTTGGGACAGGGGATAGGAACAACTAATGAAAAACTGTTTTTT
>16|TRBJ2-6|TRBV5-1|-|TRBD1
CASSGTGGSGANVLTF
TGCGCCAGCAGCGGGACAGGGGGCTCTGGGGCCAACGTCCTGACTTTC
>14|TRBJ2-6|TRBV6-5|-|-
CASSAGSGANVLTF
TGTGCCAGCAGCGCGGGCTCTGGGGCCAACGTCCTGACTTTC
>12|TRBJ1-1|TRBV7-9|-|TRBD1
CSSSKTGLEAFF
TGTTCCAGCAGTAAGACAGGGCTTGAAGCTTTCTTT
>14|TRBJ2-7|TRBV9|-|TRBD2
CASSGSGSKVEQYF
TGTGCCAGCAGCGGTAGCGGGAGTAAAGTCGAGCAGTACTTC
>15|TRBJ2-1|TRBV5-1|-|TRBD2
CASSLTSGSSNEQFF
TGCGCCAGCAGCTTGACTAGCGGGAGTTCAAATGAGCAGTTCTTC
>13|TRBJ2-7|TRBV14|few|TRBD1
CASTPTGVYEQYF
TGTGCCAGCACCCCGACAGGGGTGTACGAGCAGTACTTC
>16|TRBJ2-1|TRBV7-6|-|-
CASSLRVSPKLNEQFF
TGTGCCAGCAGCTTACGTGTGTCTCCTAAACTCAATGAGCAGTTCTTC
>15|TRBJ2-5|TRBV7-2|-|-
CASSRGTASQETQYF
TGTGCCAGCAGCCGCGGGACCGCCTCCCAAGAGACCCAGTACTTC
>16|TRBJ2-1|TRBV27|-|-
CASSFYAGSSYNEQFF
TGTGCCAGCAGTTTTTATGCGGGTAGCTCCTACAATGAGCAGTTCTTC
>14|TRBJ1-4|TRBV18|-|-
CASSRSEAVEKLFF
TGTGCCAGCTCACGATCGGAAGCGGTAGAAAAACTGTTTTTT
>16|TRBJ1-4|TRBV19|-|-
CASSLHRGDGDEKLFF
TGTGCCAGTAGTCTCCACCGGGGAGACGGGGATGAAAAACTGTTTTTT
>18|TRBJ2-5|TRBV13|-|TRBD1
CASSLGDFGRGRGETQYF
TGTGCCAGCAGCTTAGGGGACTTTGGAAGGGGGCGCGGAGAGACCCAGTACTTC
>16|TRBJ1-3|TRBV7-9|-|-
CASSLVLSGSGNTIYF
TGTGCCAGCAGCTTAGTTCTCAGCGGCTCTGGAAACACCATATATTTT
>14|TRBJ2-1|TRBV7-3|few|TRBD2
CASSPMSGSDEQFF
TGTGCCAGCAGCCCGATGAGCGGGAGCGATGAGCAGTTCTTC
>16|TRBJ1-4|TRBV18|-|TRBD1
CASSPTVRDSNEKLFF
TGTGCCAGCTCACCGACAGTCCGGGACAGCAATGAAAAACTGTTTTTT
>14|TRBJ1-5|TRBV7-7|few|-
CASSLLGGNQPQHF
TGTGCTAGCAGCTTATTGGGGGGAAATCAGCCCCAGCATTTT
>16|TRBJ2-5|TRBV7-8|-|TRBD2
CASSFPSGRAGETQYF
TGTGCCAGCAGCTTTCCTAGCGGGAGGGCCGGTGAGACCCAGTACTTC
>16|TRBJ2-7|TRBV19|-|-
CASSIEGWAGSYEQYF
TGTGCCAGTAGTATAGAAGGCTGGGCGGGCTCCTACGAGCAGTACTTC
>16|TRBJ1-6|TRBV4-1|-|-
CASSQATGLYNSPLHF
TGCGCCAGCAGCCAAGCTACGGGTCTCTATAATTCACCCCTCCACTTT
>14|TRBJ1-2|TRBV4-3|-|TRBD1
CASSHPDRGHGYTF
TGCGCCAGCAGCCATCCGGACAGGGGGCATGGCTACACCTTC
>15|TRBJ2-2|TRBV5-5|-|TRBD1
CASSLVQGVTGELFF
TGTGCCAGCAGCTTGGTACAGGGGGTGACCGGGGAGCTGTTTTTT
>13|TRBJ1-2|TRBV6-6|-|-
CASSYIEGWGYTF
TGTGCCAGCAGTTACATCGAGGGCTGGGGCTACACCTTC
>14|TRBJ1-5|TRBV19|-|TRBD1
CASSKNRGIQPQHF
TGTGCCAGTAGTAAAAACAGGGGTATTCAGCCCCAGCATTTT
>14|TRBJ2-1|TRBV7-2|-|TRBD1
CASSHRGSYNEQFF
TGTGCCAGCAGCCACAGGGGGTCCTACAATGAGCAGTTCTTC
>12|TRBJ1-2|TRBV6-5|-|-
CAIRGGALGYTF
TGTGCCATTAGAGGGGGGGCGCTAGGCTACACCTTC
>14|TRBJ2-5|TRBV5-6|once|TRBD1
CASSIQGAKETQYF
TGTGCCAGCAGCATACAGGGGGCTAAAGAGACCCAGTACTTC
>17|TRBJ1-3|TRBV5-1|-|-
CASHPSGRLFSGNTIYF
TGCGCCAGCCATCCATCTGGCAGGCTATTCTCTGGAAACACCATATATTTT
>16|TRBJ1-1|TRBV2|few|TRBD1
CATRGQVTVLDTEAFF
TGTGCCACGCGCGGACAGGTGACTGTATTGGACACTGAAGCTTTCTTT
>17|TRBJ1-1|TRBV19|-|-
CASSIEGWQGWETEAFF
TGTGCCAGTAGTATAGAAGGCTGGCAGGGTTGGGAAACTGAAGCTTTCTTT
>16|TRBJ2-7|TRBV10-3|-|TRBD2
CAISGWGGEGSYEQYF
TGTGCCATCAGCGGGTGGGGGGGAGAGGGCTCCTACGAGCAGTACTTC
>15|TRBJ2-7|TRBV7-9|-|TRBD1
CASSRQGARSYEQYF
TGTGCCAGCAGCCGACAGGGGGCGCGGAGCTACGAGCAGTACTTC
>15|TRBJ2-7|TRBV2|-|TRBD2
CASSRSSGRLGEQYF
TGTGCCAGCAGCCGGTCTAGCGGGAGGTTAGGCGAGCAGTACTTC
>13|TRBJ1-1|TRBV2|-|TRBD1
CARWTGRRTEAFF
TGTGCCAGATGGACAGGGAGGAGGACTGAAGCTTTCTTT